The T cell receptor beta chain under discussion was sequenced for a study of cytomegalovirus exposure and HLA in healthy donors. Overall study context: Falling in the Caucasian-associated ancestry cluster were about 82% of 300 to 500 genotyped donors.

V dropped 6 bases and J dropped 7 bases, with 15 bases sitting between them. Germline CDR1 and CDR2: MDHEN and SYDVKM. CDR3 length equals 13 residues. This PCR relied on a set of 60 Vbeta primers and 13 Jbeta primers. Assay: immunoSEQ multiplex PCR; the TCRdb copy retains only in-frame clones and omits some. The sample lists about 170,000 clones; more than 70% were seen once. These donors, healthy bone marrow donors, were studied. As regards this clone: Its antigen remains unidentified.

Findings and caveats of the study: Available immune exposure information covered CMV serostatus only. The productive fraction for most TCR beta V segments was about 87% or about 30% in an earlier analysis.

The V gene is TRBV28, the J gene TRBJ1-1; D not certain. The sequencing sample was made of PBMCs. The source is a male donor in good health and CMV-seronegative. This CDR3 reads CASSVSGEVEAFF. CDR3 bases: TGTGCCAGCAGCGTGTCCGGGGAGGTTGAAGCTTTCTTT.